This record concerns one TCR beta chain sequence. What it binds is not known. This sample is part of a study of neurological immune-mediated disorders. Germline CDR1 reads SQVTM; CDR2 reads ANQGSEA. The CDR3 has 12 residues. Unmatched junction bases numbered 2, after V lost 4 bases and J lost 2 bases. 5'RACE generated cDNA with 10-nucleotide random UMIs. TCRdb independently ran MiXCR on the 5' RACE reads; one entry per CDR3 protein. Here the sample spans 27,000 or so distinct CDR3 sequences, approximately 21% being singletons. Study results and caveats: Patients with HTLV-1-associated myelopathy showed the most TCR clonal expansion. Those with multiple sclerosis showed the least, falling below healthy controls.

This TCR was sampled from a woman aged 55 to 70 in good health. The sequencing sample was made of PBMCs. The chain employs TRBV29-1 and TRBJ2-7; 7 bases are shared with TRBD1. CDR3 sequence: CSVGDRAYEQYF. In nucleotides, the CDR3 is TGCAGCGTTGGCGACAGGGCCTACGAGCAGTACTTC.